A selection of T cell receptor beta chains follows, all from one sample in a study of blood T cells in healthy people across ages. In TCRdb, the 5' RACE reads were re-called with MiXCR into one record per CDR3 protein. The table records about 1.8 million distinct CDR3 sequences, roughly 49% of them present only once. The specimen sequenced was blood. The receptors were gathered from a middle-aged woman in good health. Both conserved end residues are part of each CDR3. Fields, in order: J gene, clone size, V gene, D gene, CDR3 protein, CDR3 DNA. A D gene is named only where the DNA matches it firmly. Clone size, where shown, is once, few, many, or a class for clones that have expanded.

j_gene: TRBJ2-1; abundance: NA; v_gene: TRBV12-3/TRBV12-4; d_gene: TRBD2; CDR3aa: CASSVLAGENNEQFF; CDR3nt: TGTGCCAGCAGTGTACTAGCGGGGGAGAACAATGAGCAGTTCTTC
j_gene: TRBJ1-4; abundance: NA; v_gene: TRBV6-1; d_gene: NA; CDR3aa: CASSGGGSGEKLFF; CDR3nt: TGTGCCAGCAGTGGGGGGGGGAGTGGAGAAAAACTGTTTTTT
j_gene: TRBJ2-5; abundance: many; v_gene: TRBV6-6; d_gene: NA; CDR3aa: CASSYSSGGETQYF; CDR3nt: TGTGCCAGCAGTTACTCTAGCGGTGGAGAGACCCAGTACTTC
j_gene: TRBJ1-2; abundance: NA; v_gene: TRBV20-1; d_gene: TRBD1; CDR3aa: CSAGDRGAYGYTF; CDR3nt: TGCAGTGCTGGAGACAGGGGGGCCTATGGCTACACCTTC
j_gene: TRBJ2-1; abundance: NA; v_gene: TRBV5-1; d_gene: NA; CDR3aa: CASSLVSGTNNEQFF; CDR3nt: TGCGCCAGCAGCTTGGTATCTGGGACAAACAATGAGCAGTTCTTC
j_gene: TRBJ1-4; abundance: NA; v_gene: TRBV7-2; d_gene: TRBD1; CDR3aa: CASSLTGRGEKLFF; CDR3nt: TGTGCCAGCAGCTTGACAGGGCGGGGTGAAAAACTGTTTTTT
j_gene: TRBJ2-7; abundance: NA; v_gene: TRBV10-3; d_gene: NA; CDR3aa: CAISDNTGEQYF; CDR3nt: TGTGCCATCAGTGATAACACTGGTGAGCAGTACTTC
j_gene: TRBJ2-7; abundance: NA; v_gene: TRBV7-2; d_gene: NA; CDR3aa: CASSRRGSGYEQYF; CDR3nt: TGTGCCAGCAGCCGCCGGGGCTCCGGCTACGAGCAGTACTTC
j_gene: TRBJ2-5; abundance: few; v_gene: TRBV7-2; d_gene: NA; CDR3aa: CASSPGGFRQETQYF; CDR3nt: TGTGCCAGCAGCCCAGGGGGGTTTCGTCAAGAGACCCAGTACTTC
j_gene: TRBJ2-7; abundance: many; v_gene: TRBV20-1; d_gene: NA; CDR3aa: CSANGDSYEQYF; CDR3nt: TGCAGTGCTAACGGGGATTCCTACGAGCAGTACTTC
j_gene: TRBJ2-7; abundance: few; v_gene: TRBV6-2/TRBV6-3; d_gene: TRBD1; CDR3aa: CASSPPGQEIYEQYF; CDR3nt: TGTGCCAGCAGCCCACCGGGACAGGAAATTTACGAGCAGTACTTC
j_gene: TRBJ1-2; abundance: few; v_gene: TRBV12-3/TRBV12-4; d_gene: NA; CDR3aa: CASSSRAGNYGYTF; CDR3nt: TGTGCCAGCAGTTCCAGGGCCGGGAACTATGGCTACACCTTC
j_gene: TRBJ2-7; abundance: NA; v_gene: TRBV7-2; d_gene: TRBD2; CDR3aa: CASSFTSGGAGEQYF; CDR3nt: TGTGCCAGCAGCTTTACTAGCGGGGGGGCGGGCGAGCAGTACTTC
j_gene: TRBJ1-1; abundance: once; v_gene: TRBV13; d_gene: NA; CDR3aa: CASSLEKRNTEAFF; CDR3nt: TGTGCCAGCAGCCTGGAAAAGAGGAACACTGAAGCTTTCTTT
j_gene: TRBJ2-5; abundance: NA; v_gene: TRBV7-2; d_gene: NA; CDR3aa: CASSLIRVGETQYF; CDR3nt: TGTGCCAGCAGCTTAATCAGGGTGGGAGAGACCCAGTACTTC
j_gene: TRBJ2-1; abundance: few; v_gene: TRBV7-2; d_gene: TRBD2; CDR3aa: CASSFSPGGGRAYNEQFF; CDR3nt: TGTGCCAGCAGCTTCTCTCCGGGGGGGGGCCGGGCCTACAATGAGCAGTTCTTC
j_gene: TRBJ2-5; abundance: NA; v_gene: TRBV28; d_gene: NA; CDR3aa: CATLRGAEETQYF; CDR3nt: TGTGCCACGCTACGGGGGGCAGAGGAGACCCAGTACTTC
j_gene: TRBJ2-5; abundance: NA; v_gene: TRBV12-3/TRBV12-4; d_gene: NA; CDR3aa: CASTLRGAFPKETQYF; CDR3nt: TGTGCCAGCACTCTCAGGGGGGCCTTTCCCAAAGAGACCCAGTACTTC
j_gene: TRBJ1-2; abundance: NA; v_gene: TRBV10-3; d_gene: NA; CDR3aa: CAISETVNGYTF; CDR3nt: TGTGCCATCAGTGAAACGGTTAATGGCTACACCTTC
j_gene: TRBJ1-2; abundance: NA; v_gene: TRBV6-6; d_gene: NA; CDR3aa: CASSSRRTADYGYTF; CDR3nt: TGTGCCAGCAGCTCCCGTCGGACAGCAGACTATGGCTACACCTTC
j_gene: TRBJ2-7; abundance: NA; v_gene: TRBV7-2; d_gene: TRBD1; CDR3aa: CASSSWTGRLSGQYF; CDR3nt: TGTGCCAGCAGCAGCTGGACAGGGAGACTTTCCGGGCAGTACTTC
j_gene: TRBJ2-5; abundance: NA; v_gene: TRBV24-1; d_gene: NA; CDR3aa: CATSGSGAPQETQYF; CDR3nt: TGTGCCACCAGTGGGTCGGGGGCACCCCAAGAGACCCAGTACTTC
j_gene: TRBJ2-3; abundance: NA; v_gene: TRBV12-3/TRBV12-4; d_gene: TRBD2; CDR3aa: CASSKSGGEDTQYF; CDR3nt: TGTGCCAGCAGCAAAAGCGGGGGGGAAGATACGCAGTATTTT
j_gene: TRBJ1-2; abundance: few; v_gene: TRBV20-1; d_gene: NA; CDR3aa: CSARDLGPNYGYTF; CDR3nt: TGCAGTGCTAGAGATCTGGGCCCAAACTATGGCTACACCTTC
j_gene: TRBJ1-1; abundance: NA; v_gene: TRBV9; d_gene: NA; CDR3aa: CASSLIGGEAFF; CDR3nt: TGTGCCAGCAGCCTAATTGGAGGGGAAGCTTTCTTT
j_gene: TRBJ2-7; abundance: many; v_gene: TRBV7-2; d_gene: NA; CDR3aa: CASSLGSGSSYEQYF; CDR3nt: TGTGCCAGCAGCTTAGGGTCAGGGAGCTCCTACGAGCAGTACTTC
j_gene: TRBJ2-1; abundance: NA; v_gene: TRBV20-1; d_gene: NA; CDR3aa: CSARAPQGNEQFF; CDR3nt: TGCAGTGCTAGAGCCCCCCAGGGCAATGAGCAGTTCTTC
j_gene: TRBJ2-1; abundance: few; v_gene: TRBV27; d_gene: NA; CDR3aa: CASSPPGSSDEQFF; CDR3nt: TGTGCCAGCAGTCCCCCGGGATCTTCCGATGAGCAGTTCTTC
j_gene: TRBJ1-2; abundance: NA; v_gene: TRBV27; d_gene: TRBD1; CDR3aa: CASSLEGTDTAQIYGYTF; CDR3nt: TGTGCCAGCAGTTTGGAGGGGACAGACACCGCTCAGATCTATGGCTACACCTTC
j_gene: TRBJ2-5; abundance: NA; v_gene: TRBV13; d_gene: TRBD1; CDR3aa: CASSRFDRAVTQYF; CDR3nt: TGTGCCAGCAGCCGATTCGACAGGGCGGTGACCCAGTACTTC
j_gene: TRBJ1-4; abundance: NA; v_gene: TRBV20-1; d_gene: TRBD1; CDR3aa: CSAPPDRGFRELFF; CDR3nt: TGCAGTGCCCCCCCCGACAGGGGTTTTCGGGAACTGTTTTTT
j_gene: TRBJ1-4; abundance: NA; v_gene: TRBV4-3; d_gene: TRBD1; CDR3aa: CASSQGQGSLNEKLFF; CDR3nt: TGCGCCAGCAGCCAAGGACAGGGGTCCCTTAATGAAAAACTGTTTTTT
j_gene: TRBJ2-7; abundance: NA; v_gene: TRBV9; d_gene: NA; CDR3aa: CASSVVPAEGYEQYF; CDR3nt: TGTGCCAGCAGCGTAGTCCCGGCAGAGGGCTACGAGCAGTACTTC
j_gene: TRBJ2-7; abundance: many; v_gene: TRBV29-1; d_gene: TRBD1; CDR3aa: CSVGGQGSTYEQYF; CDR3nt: TGCAGCGTTGGGGGACAGGGGAGTACCTACGAGCAGTACTTC
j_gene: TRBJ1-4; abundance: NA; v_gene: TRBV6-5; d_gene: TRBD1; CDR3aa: CASSYVRGPGEKLFF; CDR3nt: TGTGCCAGCAGTTACGTCAGGGGGCCGGGTGAAAAACTGTTTTTT
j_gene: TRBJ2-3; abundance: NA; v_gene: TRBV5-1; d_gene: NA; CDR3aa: CASTSISIQGTDTQYF; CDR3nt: TGCGCCAGCACCTCGATTTCCATCCAGGGCACAGATACGCAGTATTTT
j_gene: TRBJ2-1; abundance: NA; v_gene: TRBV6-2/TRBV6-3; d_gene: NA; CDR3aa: CASSQGNVQFF; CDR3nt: TGTGCCAGCAGTCAGGGGAACGTGCAGTTCTTC
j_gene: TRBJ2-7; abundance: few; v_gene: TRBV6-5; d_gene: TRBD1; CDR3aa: CASSYDRGRKEQYF; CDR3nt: TGTGCCAGCAGTTACGACAGGGGGCGCAAGGAGCAGTACTTC
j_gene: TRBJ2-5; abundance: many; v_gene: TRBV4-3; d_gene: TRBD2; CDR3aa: CASSRGLAGQETQYF; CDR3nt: TGCGCCAGCAGCCGCGGACTAGCGGGGCAAGAGACCCAGTACTTC
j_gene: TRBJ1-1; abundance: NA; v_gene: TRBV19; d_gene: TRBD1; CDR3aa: CASSQDRGLSAFF; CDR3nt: TGTGCCAGTAGTCAAGACAGGGGGCTTTCGGCTTTCTTT
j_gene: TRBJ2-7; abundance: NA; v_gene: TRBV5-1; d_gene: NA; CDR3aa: CASSRGPDGGHVSDEQYF; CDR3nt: TGCGCCAGCAGCCGTGGACCTGACGGGGGGCACGTGTCGGACGAGCAGTACTTC
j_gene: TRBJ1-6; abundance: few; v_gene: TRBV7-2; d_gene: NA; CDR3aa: CASSLNGAQNSPLHF; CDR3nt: TGTGCCAGCAGCTTAAACGGGGCTCAGAATTCACCCCTCCACTTT
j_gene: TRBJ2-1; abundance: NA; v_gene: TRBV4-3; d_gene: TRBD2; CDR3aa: CASSQAVGAGGSYNEQFF; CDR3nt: TGCGCCAGCAGCCAAGCCGTCGGAGCGGGGGGCTCCTACAATGAGCAGTTCTTC
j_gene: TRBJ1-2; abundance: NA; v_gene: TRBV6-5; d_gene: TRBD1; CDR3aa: CASSYGDSNSLYGYTF; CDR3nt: TGTGCCAGCAGTTATGGGGACAGTAATTCTCTCTATGGCTACACCTTC
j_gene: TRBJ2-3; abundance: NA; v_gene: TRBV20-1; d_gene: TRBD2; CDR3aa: CSAPRTSGASTDTQYF; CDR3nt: TGCAGTGCCCCACGGACTAGCGGGGCTAGCACAGATACGCAGTATTTT
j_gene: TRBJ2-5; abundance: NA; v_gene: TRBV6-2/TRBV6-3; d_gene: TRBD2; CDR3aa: CASRPLGWSGGAQETQYF; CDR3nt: TGTGCCAGCAGGCCCCTCGGTTGGAGCGGGGGGGCCCAAGAGACCCAGTACTTC
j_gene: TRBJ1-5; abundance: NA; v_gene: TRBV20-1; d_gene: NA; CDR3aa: CSASGPDLSNQPQHF; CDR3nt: TGCAGTGCTAGTGGTCCGGATCTTAGCAATCAGCCCCAGCATTTT